The 11 T cell receptor beta chains given below trace back to one sample, sequenced in a study of T cells in Graves' hyperthyroidism and ophthalmopathy. The source material, RNA transcripts, was used to amplify TCR beta CDR3 regions. The HTBI set primed first-round TCR CDR3 RT-PCR. TCRdb re-derived calls from the multiplex PCR reads in MiXCR, one entry per CDR3 protein. The table lists 240,000 or so distinct CDR3 sequences, over 15% of them singletons. Sequencing was performed on blood. These receptors all come from a woman between 18 and 29 years old with Graves' ophthalmopathy.

This clonotype has ten or more counts. This rearrangement joins TRBV28 to TRBJ1-1; D is uncertain. The V end lost 8 bases, the J end lost 1 base, and 5 bases lay between the germline ends. Per the germline V gene, CDR1 is MDHEN and CDR2 is SYDVKM. The CDR3 length is 11 residues. This chain's CDR3 is CASCENTEAFF. DNA for the CDR3: TGTGCCAGCTGCGAGAACACTGAAGCTTTCTTT.

This clonotype appeared a few times. V usage is TRBV5-5 and J usage is TRBJ2-7; D remains ambiguous. This CDR3 region has 14 residues. Trimming pared 4 bases from V and 3 bases from J, leaving 14 bases between. Germline V lookup: CDR1 SGHKS, CDR2 YYEKEE (reference sequence). DNA for the CDR3: TGTGCCAGCAGCCCCCCCACTCGATTCTACGAGCAGTACTTC. Its protein is CASSPPTRFYEQYF.

This clonotype has a handful of counts. The chain recombines TRBV19 with TRBJ2-2, with 7 bases identical to TRBD2. The germline gives CDR1 LNHDA, CDR2 SQIVND (reference sequence). The ends lost 7 bases at V and 4 bases at J; junction bases unmatched: 9. The CDR3 length is 15 residues. CDR3 sequence: CASKIGREFTGELFF. Here the CDR3 DNA reads TGTGCCAGTAAGATTGGGCGGGAGTTCACCGGGGAGCTGTTTTTT. Together with reference TRBV19 and TRBJ2-2, the CDR3 gives the full variable domain: DGGITQSPKYLFRKEGQNVTLSCEQNLNHDAMYWYRQDPGQGLRLIYYSQIVNDFQKGDIAEGYSVSREKKESFPLTVTSAQKNPTAFYLCASKIGREFTGELFFGEGSRLTVL.

This clonotype came up many times. The chain carries TRBV29-1 and TRBJ2-1, with 7 nucleotides matching TRBD2. CDR1 and CDR2 from the germline V gene are SQVTM and ANQGSEA. V was clipped by 8 bases and J by 8 bases; unmatched bases: 6. CDR3 size: 11 residues. The CDR3 DNA follows: TGCAGCCTAAAGGGAGGGGATGAGCAGTTCTTC. Translation gives CSLKGGDEQFF.

The chain employs TRBV20-1 and TRBJ1-6; weak D call: TRBD1 (6 bases). V lost 1 base, J lost 7 bases, and 11 bases lay in between. This CDR3 has 14 amino acids. Germline loops: CDR1 DFQATT, CDR2 SNEGSKA (reference sequence). CDR3 loop: CSARGGAGNSPLHF. CDR3 sequence (DNA): TGCAGTGCTAGAGGGGGGGCAGGGAATTCACCCCTCCACTTT.

V gene TRBV11-2 combines with J gene TRBJ2-1; D possibly uses TRBD1 or TRBD2 (5 bases each). V was clipped by 6 bases and J by 7 bases, with 19 bases between them. CDR1 SGHAT and CDR2 FQNNGV come from the germline V gene. The CDR3 is 15 residues long. CDR3 sequence reads: CASSEGRGPLNEQFF. In DNA form, the CDR3 reads TGTGCCAGCAGTGAAGGACGGGGACCTTTGAATGAGCAGTTCTTC.

V is TRBV15 and J is TRBJ2-1; D may be TRBD2 (6 bases). The length of the CDR3 is 14 residues. V lost 4 bases to trimming and J lost 10 bases, with 17 bases between them. The germline V gene encodes CDR1 LNHNV and CDR2 YYDKDF (reference sequence). In DNA form, the CDR3 reads TGTGCCACCAGCACCCCGGGAGAGCGCAGCGAGCAGTTCTTC. It encodes CATSTPGERSEQFF.

Ten or more counts support this clonotype. The chain joins TRBV13 to TRBJ2-7; TRBD1 aligns across 7 bases. Per germline, CDR1 PRHDT and CDR2 FYEKMQ (reference sequence). The CDR3 length is 14 residues. The J segment lost 2 bases and the V segment lost 5 bases, leaving 6 bases of the junction unmatched. As DNA, the CDR3 is TGTGCCAGCAGCCCCGGGACAGCCGCCTACGAGCAGTACTTC. Amino acid sequence: CASSPGTAAYEQYF. Together with reference TRBV13 and TRBJ2-7, the CDR3 gives the full variable domain: AAGVIQSPRHLIKEKRETATLKCYPIPRHDTVYWYQQGPGQDPQFLISFYEKMQSDKGSIPDRFSAQQFSDYHSELNMSSLELGDSALYFCASSPGTAAYEQYFGPGTRLTVT.

CDR3 region: CASSLGARGNHEQYF. CDR3 nucleotide sequence: TGTGCCAGCAGCTTGGGGGCTCGAGGGAACCACGAGCAGTACTTC. The chain has TRBV5-6 and TRBJ2-7; D possibly corresponds to TRBD2 (5 bases). The CDR3 spans 15 residues. Deletions cut 0 bases from V and 5 bases from J, with 15 bases between. The germline CDR1 and CDR2 sequences are SGHDT and YYEEEE.

This clonotype was found many times. The chain is built from TRBV4-2 and TRBJ2-3; TRBD2 might be the D (6 bases). This CDR3 has 15 amino acids. Trimming shortened V by 9 bases and J by 0 bases, and 16 bases separated the two germline ends. Germline values: CDR1 LGHNA, CDR2 YNFKEQ. In DNA, the CDR3 is TGTGCCAGTAAATTTAGCGGAAGCAGCACAGATACGCAGTATTTT. This codes for CASKFSGSSTDTQYF.

This clonotype was picked up many times. V usage is TRBV18 and J usage is TRBJ2-5; perhaps TRBD2 as D (6 bases). V shed 4 bases and J shed 3 bases, with 9 bases lying between them. Germline values: CDR1 KGHSH, CDR2 LQKENI. The CDR3 has 13 residues. The CDR3 nucleotides are TGTGCCAGCTCACAAGCGGGTAAAGAGACCCAGTACTTC. It codes for CASSQAGKETQYF.